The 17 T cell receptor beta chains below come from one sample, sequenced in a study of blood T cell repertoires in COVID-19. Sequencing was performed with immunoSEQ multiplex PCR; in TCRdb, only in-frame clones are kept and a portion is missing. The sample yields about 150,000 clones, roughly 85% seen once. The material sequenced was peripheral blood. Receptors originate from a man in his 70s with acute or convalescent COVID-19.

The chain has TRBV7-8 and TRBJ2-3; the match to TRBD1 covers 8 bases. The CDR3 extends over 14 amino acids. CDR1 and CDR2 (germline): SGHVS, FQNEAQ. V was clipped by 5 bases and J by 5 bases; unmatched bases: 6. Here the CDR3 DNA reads TGTGCCAGCAGCACCGGGACAGGTGGAGATACGCAGTATTTT. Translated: CASSTGTGGDTQYF.

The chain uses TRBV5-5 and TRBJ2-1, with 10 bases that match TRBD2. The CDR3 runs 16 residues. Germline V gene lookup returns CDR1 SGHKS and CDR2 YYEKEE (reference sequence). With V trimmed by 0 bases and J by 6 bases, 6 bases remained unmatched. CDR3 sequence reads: CASSLARSGRANEQFF. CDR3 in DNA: TGTGCCAGCAGCTTGGCCAGGAGCGGGAGGGCCAATGAGCAGTTCTTC. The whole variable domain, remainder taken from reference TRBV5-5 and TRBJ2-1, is DAGVTQSPTHLIKTRGQQVTLRCSPISGHKSVSWYQQVLGQGPQFIFQYYEKEERGRGNFPDRFSARQFPNYSSELNVNALLLGDSALYLCASSLARSGRANEQFFGPGTRLTVL.

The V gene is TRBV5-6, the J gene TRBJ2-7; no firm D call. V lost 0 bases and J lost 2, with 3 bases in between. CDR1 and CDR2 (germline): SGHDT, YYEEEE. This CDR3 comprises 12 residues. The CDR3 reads CASSLDTYEQYF. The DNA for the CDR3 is TGTGCCAGCAGCTTGGACACCTACGAGCAGTACTTC.

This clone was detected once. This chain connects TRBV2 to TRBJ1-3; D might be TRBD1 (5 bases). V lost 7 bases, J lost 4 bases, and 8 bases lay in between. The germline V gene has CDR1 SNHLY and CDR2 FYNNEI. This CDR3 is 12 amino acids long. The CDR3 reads CASKAGGNTIYF. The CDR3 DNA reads TGTGCCAGCAAAGCAGGGGGAAACACCATATATTTT.

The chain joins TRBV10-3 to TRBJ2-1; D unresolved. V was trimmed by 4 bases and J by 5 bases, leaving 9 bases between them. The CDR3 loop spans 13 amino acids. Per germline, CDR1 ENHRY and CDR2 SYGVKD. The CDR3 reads CAISANTNNEQFF. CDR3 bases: TGTGCCATCAGTGCAAACACGAACAATGAGCAGTTCTTC.

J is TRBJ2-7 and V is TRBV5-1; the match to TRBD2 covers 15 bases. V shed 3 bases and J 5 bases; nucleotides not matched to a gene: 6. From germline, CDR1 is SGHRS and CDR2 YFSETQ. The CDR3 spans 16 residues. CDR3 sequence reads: CASSYGTSGRFNEQYF. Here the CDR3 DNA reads TGCGCCAGCAGCTACGGGACTAGCGGGAGGTTCAACGAGCAGTACTTC.

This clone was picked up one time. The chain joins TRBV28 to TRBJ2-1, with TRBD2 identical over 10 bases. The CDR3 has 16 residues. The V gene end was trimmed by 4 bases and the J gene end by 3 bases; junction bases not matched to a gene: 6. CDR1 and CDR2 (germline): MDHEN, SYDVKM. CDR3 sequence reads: CASSSPGLALYNEQFF. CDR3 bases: TGTGCCAGCAGTTCTCCGGGACTAGCGCTCTACAATGAGCAGTTCTTC.

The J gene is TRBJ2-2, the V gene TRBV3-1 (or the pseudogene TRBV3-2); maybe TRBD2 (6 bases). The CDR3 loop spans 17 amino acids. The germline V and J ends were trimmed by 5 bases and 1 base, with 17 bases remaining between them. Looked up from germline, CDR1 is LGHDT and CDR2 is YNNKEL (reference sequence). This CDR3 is CASSNPLGSGNTGELFF. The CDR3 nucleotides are TGTGCCAGCAGCAACCCCTTGGGTAGCGGGAACACCGGGGAGCTGTTTTTT.

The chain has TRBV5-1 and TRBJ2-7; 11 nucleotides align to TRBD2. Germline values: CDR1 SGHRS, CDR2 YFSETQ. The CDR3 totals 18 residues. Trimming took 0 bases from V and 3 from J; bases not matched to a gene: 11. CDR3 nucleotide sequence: TGCGCCAGCAGCTTGGGAACTAGCGGGAGCCCCACCCTCTACGAGCAGTACTTC. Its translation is CASSLGTSGSPTLYEQYF.

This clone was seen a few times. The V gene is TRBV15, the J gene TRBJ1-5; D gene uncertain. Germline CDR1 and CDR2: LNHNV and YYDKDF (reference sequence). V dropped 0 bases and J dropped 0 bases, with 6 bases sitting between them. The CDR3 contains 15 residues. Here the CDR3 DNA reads TGTGCCACCAGCAGAGATCGCGGTAGCAATCAGCCCCAGCATTTT. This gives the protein CATSRDRGSNQPQHF.

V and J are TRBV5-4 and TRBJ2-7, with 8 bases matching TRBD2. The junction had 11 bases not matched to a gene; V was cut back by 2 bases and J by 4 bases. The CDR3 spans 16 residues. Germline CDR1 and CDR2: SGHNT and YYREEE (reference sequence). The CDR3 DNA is TGTGCCAGCAGCTTACCCACTAGCGGAAAAGTTTACGAGCAGTACTTC. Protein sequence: CASSLPTSGKVYEQYF.

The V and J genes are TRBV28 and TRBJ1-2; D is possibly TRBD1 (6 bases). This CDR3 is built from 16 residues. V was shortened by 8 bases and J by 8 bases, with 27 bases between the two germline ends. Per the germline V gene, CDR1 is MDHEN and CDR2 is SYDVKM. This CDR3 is CASYSRGQPGLRGYTF. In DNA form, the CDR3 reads TGTGCCAGCTACTCCAGAGGACAGCCAGGGCTTCGGGGCTACACCTTC.

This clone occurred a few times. CDR3: CAWCRGATNNEQFF. DNA of the CDR3: TGTGCCTGGTGTAGGGGTGCTACTAACAATGAGCAGTTCTTC. This rearrangement joins TRBV30 to TRBJ2-1, with a tentative D call TRBD1 (5 bases). There are 14 residues in the CDR3. V was cut by 5 bases and J by 5 bases, with 16 bases left in between. CDR1 is GTSNPN and CDR2 is SVGIG in the germline V gene (reference sequence).

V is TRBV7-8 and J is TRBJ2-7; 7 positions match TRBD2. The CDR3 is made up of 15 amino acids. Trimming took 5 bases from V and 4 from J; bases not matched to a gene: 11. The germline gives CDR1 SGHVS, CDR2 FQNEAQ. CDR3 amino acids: CASSRLRTSPYEQYF. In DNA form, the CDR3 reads TGTGCCAGCAGCCGATTGCGGACTAGTCCTTACGAGCAGTACTTC.

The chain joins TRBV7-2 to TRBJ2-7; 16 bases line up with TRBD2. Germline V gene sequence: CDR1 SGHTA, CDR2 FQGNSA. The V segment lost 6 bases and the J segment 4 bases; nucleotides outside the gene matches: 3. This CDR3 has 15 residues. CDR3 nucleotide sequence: TGTGCCAGCAGGACGGGACTAGCGGGAGGGTACGAGCAGTACTTC. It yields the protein CASRTGLAGGYEQYF.

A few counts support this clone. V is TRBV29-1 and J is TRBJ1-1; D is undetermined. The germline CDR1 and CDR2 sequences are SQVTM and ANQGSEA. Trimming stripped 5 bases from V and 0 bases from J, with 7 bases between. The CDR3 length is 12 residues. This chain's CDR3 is CSVNTVNTEAFF. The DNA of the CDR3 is TGCAGCGTTAATACAGTGAACACTGAAGCTTTCTTT. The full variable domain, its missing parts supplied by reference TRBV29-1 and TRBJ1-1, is SAVISQKPSRDICQRGTSLTIQCQVDSQVTMMFWYRQQPGQSLTLIATANQGSEATYESGFVIDKFPISRPNLTFSTLTVSNMSPEDSSIYLCSVNTVNTEAFFGQGTRLTVV.

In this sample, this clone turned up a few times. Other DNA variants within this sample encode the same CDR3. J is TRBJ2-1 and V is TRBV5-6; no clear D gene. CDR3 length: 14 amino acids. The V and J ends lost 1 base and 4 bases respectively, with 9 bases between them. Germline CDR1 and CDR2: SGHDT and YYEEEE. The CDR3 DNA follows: TGTGCCAGCAGCTTGCCTGCGGATTACAATGAGCAGTTCTTC. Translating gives CASSLPADYNEQFF.